Given below is one T cell receptor beta chain in context. The antigen is unknown. Investigators took RNA and DNA out together from about 19-30 mg of unsorted bulk tissue. This record belongs to a study of tumor-infiltrating lymphocytes in primary liver carcinoma. Study results and limitations: Compared with blood, tumor repertoires held significantly more in their top 250 clones. The study found only about 8-24% of top clones in all five tumor regions.

Germline values: CDR1 LGHNA, CDR2 YNFKEQ. Trimming took off 4 bases at V and 9 bases at J, with 18 bases between the two ends. There are 15 residues in the CDR3. Production of TCR beta cDNA used about 500 ng total RNA together with a constant-region primer. ARM-PCR, slightly modified, supplied the TCR beta libraries through three nested multiplex PCR rounds. Both of the initial two PCR rounds ran for approximately 10 cycles and employed TRBV1-TRBV30 forward primers alongside a C-beta reverse primer. MiXCR, applied by TCRdb to the multiplex PCR reads, yields one record per CDR3 protein. The profile shows approximately 110,000 distinct CDR3 sequences, about 68% of them singletons.

The V call is TRBV4-2, the J call TRBJ2-2, with D possibly being TRBD2 (5 bases). The receptor was isolated from a woman aged 55-69 years with primary liver carcinoma and hepatitis B virus infection. The sample taken for sequencing was liver tumor tissue from sampling region 1. Described subset: tumor region T1, superior pole. The CDR3 coding sequence is TGTGCCAGCAGCCCCCTACTAGACCCGGTCTGGGAGCTGTTTTTT. Amino acids: CASSPLLDPVWELFF.